Shown below are 30 T cell receptor beta chains from a single sample sequenced in a study of T cells after yellow fever vaccination. In TCRdb, the 5' RACE reads were re-called with MiXCR into one record per CDR3 protein. The sample lists 300,000 to 400,000 distinct CDR3 sequences, 12% occurring once. Specimen: CD4+ T cells sorted from PBMCs, collected 15 days after the yellow fever booster vaccination. The receptors shown here come from a young man who received the YFV17D yellow fever vaccine.

The chain recombines TRBV28 with TRBJ1-3, with D possibly TRBD1 on 5 matching bases. The V end was cut by 4 bases, the J end by 5 bases, with 9 bases between. Germline V gene sequence: CDR1 MDHEN, CDR2 SYDVKM. CDR3 size: 13 residues. CDR3 amino acids: CASSWGMRNTIYF. Here the CDR3 DNA reads TGTGCCAGCAGTTGGGGGATGAGAAACACCATATATTTT.

This clonotype has only a few counts. V gene TRBV6-2 or TRBV6-3 combines with J gene TRBJ1-5; D is unclear. CDR3 length equals 13 residues. Looked up from germline, CDR1 is MNHEY and CDR2 is SVGEGT. V gave up 6 bases and J gave up 5 bases, with 11 bases separating them. The CDR3 bases are TGTGCCAGCAGCTCACAAGTTTATCAGCCCCAGCATTTT. Amino acids: CASSSQVYQPQHF.

This clonotype was seen at least ten times. The chain joins TRBV12-3 or TRBV12-4 to TRBJ1-1; TRBD1 aligns across 7 bases. V shed 8 bases, J shed 0 bases, and the junction held 18 bases outside the gene matches. The CDR3 covers 18 residues. CDR3 coding DNA: TGTGCCAGCCGCAGGGATTCGAGGGGGCTGATAATGAACACTGAAGCTTTCTTT. Residues: CASRRDSRGLIMNTEAFF.

V is TRBV6-1 and J is TRBJ2-3; 11 bases align to TRBD2. Trimming removed 4 bases from V and 6 bases from J; junction bases left unmatched: 6. The CDR3 has 15 amino acids. Germline V gene lookup returns CDR1 MNHNS and CDR2 SASEGT. CDR3 residues: CASSAWTSGWDTQYF. CDR3 in DNA: TGTGCCAGCAGTGCCTGGACTAGCGGGTGGGATACGCAGTATTTT.

This clonotype occurred a few times. The chain joins TRBV12-3 or TRBV12-4 to TRBJ1-2; D gene unclear. Between the trimmed V and J ends, which lost 3 bases and 7 bases, there was a span of 12 bases. The CDR3 has 13 amino acids. The CDR3 DNA reads TGTGCCAGCAGTTTGAGGGAATTCGCTGGCTACACCTTC. It codes for CASSLREFAGYTF.

The chain carries TRBV24-1 and TRBJ1-1; D may be TRBD1 (6 bases). V was pared by 0 bases and J by 0 bases, with 13 bases between. Germline V gene lookup returns CDR1 KGHDR and CDR2 SFDVKD. This CDR3 has 17 amino acids. CDR3 DNA sequence: TGTGCCACCAGTGATTTGCATCGGCAGGGGATGAACACTGAAGCTTTCTTT. Its protein is CATSDLHRQGMNTEAFF.

This clonotype was observed at least ten times. The genes are TRBV28 and TRBJ1-2, with TRBD1 as a possible D gene (5 bases). This CDR3 is 16 amino acids long. Trimming left V 2 bases short and J 4 bases short, with 17 bases between. The germline V gene has CDR1 MDHEN and CDR2 SYDVKM. The CDR3 DNA sequence: TGTGCCAGCAGTTTAAACTCACTCAGGGTGCTCTATGGCTACACCTTC. It translates to CASSLNSLRVLYGYTF.

This clonotype was counted at least ten times. This chain connects TRBV4-2 to TRBJ1-4; D remains unclear. V shed 4 bases and J shed 3 bases, with 9 bases lying between them. Germline values: CDR1 LGHNA, CDR2 YNFKEQ. CDR3 size: 14 residues. CDR3 nucleotides: TGTGCCAGCAGCCCTCAGGACTCTAATGAAAAACTGTTTTTT. Its translation: CASSPQDSNEKLFF.

This clonotype was counted a few times. This CDR3 reads CASNREGFSEAFF. As DNA, the CDR3 is TGTGCCAGCAACAGGGAGGGGTTCTCTGAAGCTTTCTTT. This chain connects TRBV27 to TRBJ1-1; D possibly corresponds to TRBD1 (6 bases). The CDR3 extends over 13 amino acids. V shed 7 bases and J shed 6 bases, with 15 bases lying between them. Germline V gene sequence: CDR1 MNHEY, CDR2 SMNVEV (reference sequence).

This rearrangement joins TRBV5-6 to TRBJ2-7; D ambiguous. Germline V CDR1 and CDR2: SGHDT, YYEEEE. This CDR3 region has 14 residues. The germline V and J ends were trimmed by 5 bases and 0 bases, with 12 bases remaining between them. The CDR3 is CASRIRGGSYEQYF. CDR3 in DNA: TGTGCCAGCAGAATAAGAGGCGGCTCCTACGAGCAGTACTTC. The variable domain in full, completed from reference TRBV5-6 and TRBJ2-7, reads DAGVTQSPTHLIKTRGQQVTLRCSPKSGHDTVSWYQQALGQGPQFIFQYYEEEERQRGNFPDRFSGHQFPNYSSELNVNALLLGDSALYLCASRIRGGSYEQYFGPGTRLTVT.

The rearrangement links TRBV20-1 to TRBJ1-6, with 8 bases identical to TRBD1. CDR3 length: 15 amino acids. CDR1 DFQATT and CDR2 SNEGSKA come from the germline V gene (reference sequence). V gave up 4 bases and J gave up 5 bases; unmatched junction bases: 7. The CDR3 region is CSAKRQGNDNSPLHF. CDR3 in DNA: TGCAGTGCTAAGAGACAGGGGAACGATAATTCACCCCTCCACTTT.

This chain connects TRBV4-1 to TRBJ1-4; 7 bases are a match to TRBD1. J was trimmed by 7 bases and V by 4 bases; bases with no gene match: 12. Germline-derived CDR1 and CDR2 are MGHRA and YSYEKL. The CDR3 covers 16 residues. The CDR3 is CASSRQLTGLSEKLFF. The CDR3 nucleotides read TGCGCCAGCAGCCGACAGCTGACAGGGCTAAGTGAAAAACTGTTTTTT.

V and J are TRBV20-1 and TRBJ2-5, with 8 nucleotides matching TRBD2. Per germline, CDR1 DFQATT and CDR2 SNEGSKA (reference sequence). CDR3 size: 14 residues. V was clipped by 0 bases and J by 5 bases; unmatched bases: 5. CDR3 sequence reads: CSARDPQRGETQYF. DNA of the CDR3: TGCAGTGCTAGAGATCCTCAGCGGGGGGAGACCCAGTACTTC.

The table lists this clonotype with a few counts. The chain has TRBV7-2 and TRBJ1-2, with a possible D match to TRBD1 (6 bases). Germline V CDR1 and CDR2: SGHTA, FQGNSA. The CDR3 spans 14 residues. The V end was cut by 9 bases, the J end by 1 base, with 15 bases between. As DNA, the CDR3 is TGTGCCAGTTCTCAGGGGTTTCATAACTATGGCTACACCTTC. This gives the protein CASSQGFHNYGYTF.

The V call is TRBV6-2 or TRBV6-3, the J call TRBJ2-1, with 12 bases matching TRBD2. Trimming removed 6 bases from V and 13 bases from J; junction bases left unmatched: 10. The CDR3 extends over 14 amino acids. Germline lookup yields CDR1 MNHEY and CDR2 SVGEGT. The CDR3 protein is CASSDPTSGGRQFF. The CDR3 DNA follows: TGTGCCAGCAGCGACCCGACTAGCGGGGGCCGCCAGTTCTTC.

This chain connects TRBV7-2 to TRBJ1-4, with D uncertain. Germline-derived CDR1 and CDR2 are SGHTA and FQGNSA. The V and J ends lost 4 bases and 2 bases respectively, with 14 bases between them. The CDR3 consists of 16 residues. This chain's CDR3 is CASSSSLGLTNEKLFF. In DNA form, the CDR3 reads TGTGCCAGCAGCTCAAGCCTGGGGTTGACTAATGAAAAACTGTTTTTT.

This clonotype turned up a few times. The V and J genes are TRBV29-1 and TRBJ2-5, with TRBD1 as a possible D gene (5 bases). Trimming removed 4 bases from V and 1 base from J, with 7 bases in between. The CDR3 loop spans 12 amino acids. Germline lookup yields CDR1 SQVTM and CDR2 ANQGSEA. In DNA form, the CDR3 reads TGCAGCGTTGCTGACAGCCAAGAGACCCAGTACTTC. Its translation is CSVADSQETQYF.

There are a few counts of this clonotype. The V call is TRBV6-5, the J call TRBJ2-2; 9 bases match TRBD2. This CDR3 region has 17 residues. Per germline, CDR1 MNHEY and CDR2 SVGAGI. After removal of 2 bases from V and 5 bases from J, the junction contained 9 bases not matched to a gene. Here the CDR3 reads CASSYGAGGPRTGELFF. For the CDR3, the DNA is TGTGCCAGCAGTTACGGGGCGGGGGGGCCCCGGACCGGGGAGCTGTTTTTT.

This clonotype occurred once. The chain has TRBV12-3 or TRBV12-4 and TRBJ2-5, with TRBD1 matching 10 bases. This CDR3 region has 15 residues. With 4 bases clipped from V and 9 bases from J, the junction kept 11 bases outside the gene matches. The CDR3 bases are TGTGCCAGCAGTTCGGCCGGGACAGGGGATACGGCCCAGTACTTC. It is translated as CASSSAGTGDTAQYF.

This chain connects TRBV5-1 to TRBJ2-7, with D possibly TRBD1 on 5 matching bases. The CDR3 covers 12 residues. V dropped 4 bases and J dropped 4 bases, with 9 bases sitting between them. Germline CDR1 and CDR2: SGHRS and YFSETQ. This CDR3 is CASSRPGYEQYF. The CDR3 DNA sequence: TGCGCCAGCAGCCGCCCAGGGTACGAGCAGTACTTC.

The J gene is TRBJ1-5, the V gene TRBV18, with TRBD1 matching 7 bases. The CDR3 contains 14 residues. J gave up 5 bases and V 6 bases, and 7 bases lay outside the gene matches. The V gene's germline CDR1 is KGHSH and CDR2 LQKENI. The CDR3, as DNA: TGTGCCAGCTCCCACCGGGACAGTCATCAGCCCCAGCATTTT. Amino acids: CASSHRDSHQPQHF.

This clonotype appeared a few times. This chain uses TRBV2 with TRBJ1-6; 8 bases are shared with TRBD1. The germline V gene has CDR1 SNHLY and CDR2 FYNNEI. V shed 4 bases, J shed 7 bases, and the junction held 6 bases outside the gene matches. The CDR3 is 15 amino acids. This CDR3 is CASSVFGQGNSPLHF. CDR3 nucleotide sequence: TGTGCCAGCAGTGTTTTCGGACAGGGAAATTCACCCCTCCACTTT.

This clonotype was seen a few times. This chain connects TRBV6-5 to TRBJ2-3, with 8 bases fitting TRBD2. Per germline, CDR1 MNHEY and CDR2 SVGAGI. CDR3 size: 15 residues. With 6 bases clipped from V and 4 bases from J, the junction kept 9 bases outside the gene matches. The CDR3 protein is CASRYSGALPDTQYF. CDR3 bases: TGTGCCAGCAGGTATAGCGGGGCTCTTCCAGATACGCAGTATTTT.

This clonotype was detected a few times. The chain combines TRBV7-2 with TRBJ1-2; the D is unclear. Germline V gene sequence: CDR1 SGHTA, CDR2 FQGNSA. V was clipped by 1 base and J by 4 bases, with 13 bases between them. The CDR3 has 15 residues. The CDR3 DNA reads as TGTGCCAGCAGCTTAGGGCCCGATTCAAGCTATGGCTACACCTTC. This sequence encodes CASSLGPDSSYGYTF.

This clonotype occurred a few times. The CDR3 region is CASSQHREGETQYF. For the CDR3, the DNA is TGTGCCAGCAGCCAACACCGGGAGGGAGAGACCCAGTACTTC. The rearrangement joins TRBV3-1 to TRBJ2-5; 8 bases agree with TRBD2. The CDR3 is 14 residues long. Germline V gene sequence: CDR1 LGHDT, CDR2 YNNKEL (reference sequence). Trimming cost V 2 bases and J 4 bases; bases outside gene matches: 3.

The rearrangement uses TRBV12-3 or TRBV12-4 and TRBJ2-1; D unclear. The CDR3 consists of 11 residues. V lost 2 bases to trimming and J lost 9 bases, with 5 bases between them. CDR3 DNA: TGTGCCAGCAGTTTAAGGGTTGAGCAGTTCTTC. It is translated as CASSLRVEQFF.

This rearrangement joins TRBV6-2 or TRBV6-3 to TRBJ2-7, with D perhaps TRBD2 (6 bases). The germline V and J ends were trimmed by 7 bases and 3 bases, with 13 bases remaining between them. Germline values: CDR1 MNHEY, CDR2 SVGEGT. CDR3 size: 13 residues. Written as DNA, the CDR3 is TGTGCCAGCATGAACTCGGGGGTCTACGAGCAGTACTTC. This sequence encodes CASMNSGVYEQYF.

This clonotype was seen ten or more times. The rearrangement uses TRBV9 and TRBJ2-5; D possibly corresponds to TRBD2 (6 bases). The germline V and J ends were trimmed by 0 bases and 3 bases, with 9 bases remaining between them. Germline loops: CDR1 SGDLS, CDR2 YYNGEE. The CDR3 loop spans 14 amino acids. In DNA form, the CDR3 reads TGTGCCAGCAGCGTAGCGGGGGTTGAAGAGACCCAGTACTTC. Translation gives CASSVAGVEETQYF.

The table lists this clonotype with many counts. V and J are TRBV7-9 and TRBJ2-3; no definite D call. Trimming stripped 7 bases from V and 6 bases from J, with 8 bases between. Germline V gives CDR1 SEHNR, CDR2 FQNEAQ (reference sequence). This CDR3 has 11 residues. CDR3 in amino acids: CASTGVDTQYF. DNA of the CDR3: TGTGCCAGCACTGGTGTGGATACGCAGTATTTT.

This clonotype was detected ten times or more. The CDR3 sequence: CASSDNRGQETQYF. CDR3 in DNA: TGCGCCAGCAGTGACAACAGGGGGCAAGAGACCCAGTACTTC. This sequence joins TRBV10-1 and TRBJ2-5, with 8 nucleotides matching TRBD1. There are 14 residues in the CDR3. The V gene end was trimmed by 3 bases and the J gene end by 2 bases; junction bases not matched to a gene: 2. CDR1 is WNHNN and CDR2 is SYGVQD in the germline V gene (reference sequence).